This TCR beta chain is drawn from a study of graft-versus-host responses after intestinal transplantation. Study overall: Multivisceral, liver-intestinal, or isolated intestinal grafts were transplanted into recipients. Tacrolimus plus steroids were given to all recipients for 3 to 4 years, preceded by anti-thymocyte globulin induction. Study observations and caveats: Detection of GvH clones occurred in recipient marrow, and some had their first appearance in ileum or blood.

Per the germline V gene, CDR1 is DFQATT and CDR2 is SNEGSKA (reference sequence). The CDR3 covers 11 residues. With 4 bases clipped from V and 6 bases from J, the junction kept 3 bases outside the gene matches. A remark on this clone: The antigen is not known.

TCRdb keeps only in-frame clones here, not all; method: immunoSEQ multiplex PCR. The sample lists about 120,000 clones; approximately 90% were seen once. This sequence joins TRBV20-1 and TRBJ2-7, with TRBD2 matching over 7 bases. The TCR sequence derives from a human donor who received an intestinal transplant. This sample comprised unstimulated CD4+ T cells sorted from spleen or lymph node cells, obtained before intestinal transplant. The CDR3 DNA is TGCAGTGCTATCGGGACTATCGAGCAGTACTTC. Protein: CSAIGTIEQYF.